The 7 T cell receptor beta chains below come from one sample, sequenced in a study of OX40 agonist ivuxolimab in advanced cancers. Libraries were constructed by the immunoSEQ multiplex PCR assay. Held by TCRdb, this immuneACCESS table contains in-frame sequences only and omits some clones. Under half of the omission traces to an unresolved V gene where checked; the cause of the rest is unknown. This sample holds tens of thousands of clones; 91% were observed only once. 1.5% to 2% of the sample is held by the ten biggest clonotypes. The sequenced sample was CD4+ or CD8+ T cells sorted from blood, obtained in a trial of the OX40 agonist ivuxolimab. The receptors shown here come from an adult with an advanced solid tumor such as melanoma, head and neck, liver or kidney cancer.

The chain is built from TRBV5-4 and TRBJ2-7; TRBD2 might be the D (5 bases). Trimming stripped 2 bases from V and 0 bases from J, with 9 bases between. Per the germline V gene, CDR1 is SGHNT and CDR2 is YYREEE (reference sequence). This CDR3 is built from 14 residues. This CDR3 is CASSFGVSSYEQYF. The CDR3 DNA is TGTGCCAGCAGCTTCGGGGTTAGCTCCTACGAGCAGTACTTC.

CDR3 residues: CASSDRGMSTDTQYF. CDR3 nucleotide sequence: TGTGCCAGCAGTGACAGGGGGATGAGCACAGATACGCAGTATTTT. The chain joins TRBV2 to TRBJ2-3; 7 bases match TRBD1. Germline V CDR1 and CDR2: SNHLY, FYNNEI. The trim removed 3 bases at V and 0 bases at J, leaving 3 bases unmatched. The CDR3 runs 15 residues.

In its sample, this clone was seen once. The chain links TRBV5-1 to TRBJ2-6; TRBD2 agrees at 7 bases. Germline V CDR1 and CDR2: SGHRS, YFSETQ. The length of the CDR3 is 16 residues. After removal of 1 base from V and 2 bases from J, the junction contained 3 bases not matched to a gene. This CDR3 is CASSLSGITGANVLTF. The CDR3 bases are TGCGCCAGCAGCTTGAGCGGGATCACTGGGGCCAACGTCCTGACTTTC.

The count of this clone is one. The DNA for the CDR3 is TGTGCCAGCAGCTTAGAACCACTAGCGGGAGCGGAGACCCAGTACTTC. It is translated as CASSLEPLAGAETQYF. The chain combines TRBV7-2 with TRBJ2-5; 11 bases fit TRBD2. CDR1 is SGHTA and CDR2 is FQGNSA in the germline V gene. V shed 1 base, J shed 5 bases, and the junction held 6 bases outside the gene matches. CDR3 size: 16 residues.

Here the CDR3 reads CASSVGGTDGPQHF. The CDR3 DNA follows: TGTGCCAGCAGCGTAGGTGGGACCGACGGCCCCCAGCATTTT. The chain employs TRBV9 and TRBJ1-5, with D possibly TRBD1 on 5 matching bases. CDR1 and CDR2 from the germline V gene are SGDLS and YYNGEE. This CDR3 region has 14 residues. V was trimmed by 0 bases and J by 10 bases, leaving 14 bases between them.

For the CDR3, the DNA is TGTGCCATCAGTGACGGGACAGGGGTCGGGGAGCTGTTTTTT. Translation: CAISDGTGVGELFF. The chain uses TRBV10-3 and TRBJ2-2, with TRBD1 identical over 10 bases. CDR1 ENHRY and CDR2 SYGVKD come from the germline V gene. V dropped 3 bases and J dropped 7; count of bases not matched to a gene: 2. The CDR3 loop spans 14 amino acids.

The chain recombines TRBV6-6 with TRBJ2-1; D remains unclear. V was trimmed by 0 bases and J by 2 bases, leaving 8 bases between them. Per the germline V gene, CDR1 is MNHNY and CDR2 is SVGAGI (reference sequence). This CDR3 is built from 15 residues. The CDR3 reads CASSYSIQAYNEQFF. The DNA of the CDR3 is TGTGCCAGCAGTTACTCAATCCAGGCCTACAATGAGCAGTTCTTC.